There are many counts of the clone carrying this T cell receptor (beta chain). Its target is not known. These data are taken from a study of metastatic and nonmetastatic thyroid tumors. Overall study: The authors compared repertoires across blood and tumor or nodule tissue from malignant and benign thyroid patients.

Original processing methods: The study's classifier, a distant-metastasis tool for papillary thyroid cancer, was built using CDR3 differences across clinicopathological groups. From the PCR reads, TCRdb re-called clones with MiXCR. TCRdb assigned the V and J calls; the authors' analysis was not used. The repertoire holds fewer than 45,000 clones, with around an eighth as singletons. The CDR3 totals 18 residues. V was shortened by 3 bases and J by 0 bases, with 18 bases between the two germline ends. CDR1 and CDR2 (germline): SGHTS, YDEGEE. Thyroid surgery took place with no prior treatment in any patient. Study-wide points: As reported, TCR beta diversity in blood and tumor was significantly higher in malignant thyroid tumors than in benign nodules.

The sequence came from a female donor with papillary thyroid cancer or a benign thyroid nodule (not recorded which). Some clones in this sample may be carry-over from other donors' samples. The sequencing input was blood. The chain links TRBV5-8 to TRBJ1-4; D possibly corresponds to TRBD1 (5 bases). The CDR3 loop is CASSSSRRGGTTNEKLFF. CDR3 DNA: TGTGCCAGCAGCTCCTCCCGGCGGGGGGGTACAACTAATGAAAAACTGTTTTTT.